This TCR beta chain was documented in a study of cytomegalovirus exposure and HLA in healthy donors. PCR used 60 Vbeta primers and 13 Jbeta primers. The protocol was immunoSEQ multiplex PCR, while the TCRdb copy is restricted to in-frame clones and leaves out a portion. The profile shows tens of thousands of clones, around 75% of them singletons. The CDR3 loop spans 16 amino acids. General study findings and limits: In a later analysis, most CMV-associated TCR beta chains appeared HLA-restricted.

Concerning this clone: Its specificity is unknown.

The gene calls are TRBV1 and TRBJ1-3. TRBV1 has pseudogene status. The sequence was obtained from a man aged 35-49 years in good health and CMV-seronegative. The sample consisted of PBMCs. CDR3 nucleotides: TGCACCAGCAGCCTCACGATAGGCGGGTTTGGAAACACCATATATTTT. Its translation: CTSSLTIGGFGNTIYF.